The 18 T cell receptor beta chains below all came from one sample that was sequenced in a study of blood T cell repertoires in COVID-19. TCRdb keeps only in-frame clones here, not all; method: immunoSEQ multiplex PCR. The table lists around 250,000 clones, more than 85% of them singletons, with 1.5% to 2% in the top ten. Sequencing input: PBMCs or T cells enriched from blood (not recorded which). These receptors originate from a woman between 50 and 59 years old who had recovered from COVID-19.

The J gene is TRBJ2-1, the V gene TRBV6-2 or TRBV6-3, with 11 positions matching TRBD2. The V gene end was trimmed by 5 bases and the J gene end by 8 bases; junction bases not matched to a gene: 11. The CDR3 contains 16 residues. Germline-derived CDR1 and CDR2 are MNHEY and SVGEGT. CDR3 region: CASSIETSGKGYEQFF. The CDR3 nucleotides are TGTGCCAGCAGTATCGAGACTAGCGGGAAGGGTTATGAGCAGTTCTTC.

For this clone: The sample holds other DNA sequences that translate to the same CDR3. V is TRBV9 and J is TRBJ1-5, with D possibly being TRBD1 (5 bases). Germline V gene data show CDR1 as SGDLS and CDR2 as YYNGEE. This CDR3 has 14 amino acids. V lost 0 bases and J 1 base, leaving 5 bases between the germline ends. CDR3 in amino acids: CASSVAGSNQPQHF. Here the CDR3 DNA reads TGTGCCAGCAGCGTAGCAGGGAGCAATCAGCCCCAGCATTTT.

This rearrangement joins TRBV10-3 to TRBJ1-6, with D possibly being TRBD1 (6 bases). The CDR3 consists of 14 residues. With 6 bases removed from V and 7 bases from J, the gap between germline ends came to 13 bases. CDR1 and CDR2 from the germline V gene are ENHRY and SYGVKD. The CDR3 bases are TGTGCCATCAGGACAGGAGATGAAAATTCACCCCTCCACTTT. This sequence encodes CAIRTGDENSPLHF.

This clone has just one count. The chain employs TRBV20-1 and TRBJ1-2; TRBD1 agrees at 8 bases. Unmatched junction bases numbered 10, after V lost 3 bases and J lost 13 bases. The CDR3 consists of 12 residues. The V gene's germline CDR1 is DFQATT and CDR2 SNEGSKA (reference sequence). CDR3 nucleotides: TGCAGTGCTAGTCAGGACAGGGTCCGTGGCACCTTC. Translation gives CSASQDRVRGTF.

The chain carries TRBV19 and TRBJ1-5, with a possible D match to TRBD1 (5 bases). The CDR3 is 15 residues long. Germline-derived CDR1 and CDR2 are LNHDA and SQIVND (reference sequence). Between the trimmed V and J ends, which lost 3 bases and 4 bases, there was a span of 13 bases. The CDR3 reads CASSIMGQNNQPQHF. In nucleotides, the CDR3 is TGTGCCAGTAGTATTATGGGGCAGAATAATCAGCCCCAGCATTTT.

This clone was found a few times. The chain combines TRBV7-2 with TRBJ2-3, with 10 bases matching TRBD2. CDR1 is SGHTA and CDR2 is FQGNSA in the germline V gene. The CDR3 extends over 12 amino acids. The V and J ends lost 5 bases and 10 bases, in that order; junction bases with no gene match: 3. CDR3 in amino acids: CASSPLAGAQYF. For the CDR3, the DNA is TGTGCCAGCAGCCCCCTAGCGGGGGCGCAGTATTTT.

V is TRBV29-1 and J is TRBJ2-2, with 7 bases lining up with TRBD1. CDR1 and CDR2 from the germline V gene are SQVTM and ANQGSEA. Trimming at V came to 7 bases and at J to 7 bases, leaving 9 bases not matched to a gene. The CDR3 length is 13 residues. CDR3 amino acids: CSATDRDVGELFF. The DNA for the CDR3 is TGCAGCGCAACCGACAGGGATGTCGGGGAGCTGTTTTTT.

In DNA form, the CDR3 reads TGTGCCAGCAGCCAAGACCCTCTAGTATCCGGCGAGAGAACAGATACGCAGTATTTT. Translated, it gives CASSQDPLVSGERTDTQYF. The chain links TRBV3-1 (or the pseudogene TRBV3-2) to TRBJ2-3; no firm D call. Trimming stripped 0 bases from V and 3 bases from J, with 22 bases between. Germline CDR1 reads LGHDT; CDR2 reads YNNKEL (reference sequence). This CDR3 is built from 19 residues.

This chain joins TRBV27 and TRBJ2-5; tentative D call: TRBD1 (6 bases). The germline V gene has CDR1 MNHEY and CDR2 SMNVEV (reference sequence). V gave up 4 bases and J gave up 5 bases, with 14 bases separating them. This CDR3 spans 14 amino acids. This CDR3 reads CASSSYRERETQYF. CDR3 in DNA: TGTGCCAGCAGTTCTTACAGGGAAAGGGAGACCCAGTACTTC.

CDR3 sequence (DNA): TGTGCCAGCAGCCTTGGACTAGCGGGTTTATACAATGAGCAGTTCTTC. Translation: CASSLGLAGLYNEQFF. The chain couples TRBV7-2 to TRBJ2-1, with 11 positions matching TRBD2. This CDR3 has 16 residues. Germline CDR1 is SGHTA and CDR2 is FQGNSA. J was trimmed by 4 bases and V by 5 bases; bases with no gene match: 7.

The chain uses TRBV7-2 and TRBJ2-7, with 9 bases matching TRBD2. The CDR3 sequence is 15 residues long. V gave up 3 bases and J gave up 2 bases; unmatched junction bases: 5. Looked up from germline, CDR1 is SGHTA and CDR2 is FQGNSA. The CDR3 loop reads CASSFSERGAYEQYF. In DNA, the CDR3 is TGTGCCAGCAGCTTTAGCGAGCGGGGGGCCTACGAGCAGTACTTC. Combining the CDR3 with reference TRBV7-2 and TRBJ2-7 gives the whole variable domain GAGVSQSPSNKVTEKGKDVELRCDPISGHTALYWYRQSLGQGLEFLIYFQGNSAPDKSGLPSDRFSAERTGGSVSTLTIQRTQQEDSAVYLCASSFSERGAYEQYFGPGTRLTVT.

The V and J genes are TRBV9 and TRBJ2-1; D is possibly TRBD1 (6 bases). The germline V gene has CDR1 SGDLS and CDR2 YYNGEE. This CDR3 comprises 15 residues. Trimming shortened V by 4 bases and J by 9 bases, and 20 bases separated the two germline ends. The CDR3 here is CASSLTGLPIGEQFF. The CDR3 DNA follows: TGTGCCAGCAGCTTAACAGGGCTTCCTATTGGTGAGCAGTTCTTC.

This clone appeared a single time. CDR3 in amino acids: CASELGQSRHTQYF. DNA of the CDR3: TGCGCCAGCGAATTGGGACAGTCTCGCCATACGCAGTATTTT. The chain uses TRBV23-1 and TRBJ2-3; TRBD1 agrees at 7 bases. TRBV23-1 is an ORF, with its function uncertain. The CDR3 loop spans 14 amino acids. Germline trimming cut 8 bases from V and 7 bases from J; bases unmatched to any gene: 12.

The gene calls are TRBV18 and TRBJ2-6, with no clear D. The V and J ends lost 3 bases and 2 bases respectively, with 8 bases between them. The CDR3 consists of 15 residues. CDR1 is KGHSH, CDR2 LQKENI, per germline. The CDR3 reads CASSPEIPGANVLTF. For the CDR3, the DNA is TGTGCCAGCTCACCGGAGATCCCTGGGGCCAACGTCCTGACTTTC.

The gene calls are TRBV5-1 and TRBJ1-2; 9 nucleotides match TRBD1. After removal of 5 bases from V and 2 bases from J, the junction contained 4 bases not matched to a gene. The CDR3 has 14 amino acids. CDR1 SGHRS and CDR2 YFSETQ come from the germline V gene. This chain's CDR3 is CASRGQGANYGYTF. CDR3 in DNA: TGCGCCAGCAGGGGACAGGGAGCGAACTATGGCTACACCTTC.

This chain joins TRBV5-1 and TRBJ2-1; maybe TRBD1 (5 bases). Trimming left V 0 bases short and J 2 bases short, with 9 bases between. This CDR3 is built from 15 residues. In germline, CDR1 is SGHRS, CDR2 YFSETQ. The CDR3 region is CASSLAQGPYNEQFF. CDR3 nucleotides: TGCGCCAGCAGCTTGGCTCAGGGCCCCTACAATGAGCAGTTCTTC.

This rearrangement joins TRBV27 to TRBJ2-1; 7 bases are shared with TRBD2. The V gene end was trimmed by 5 bases and the J gene end by 0 bases; junction bases not matched to a gene: 10. The CDR3 consists of 17 residues. Germline V gene data show CDR1 as MNHEY and CDR2 as SMNVEV (reference sequence). This chain's CDR3 is CASSRSASGFSYNEQFF. The DNA of the CDR3 is TGTGCCAGCAGTCGCTCCGCTAGCGGTTTCTCCTACAATGAGCAGTTCTTC.

The CDR3, as DNA: TGCGCCAGCAGTAGCGGGCTCACGCTCTCCTACAATGAGCAGTTCTTC. Translated, it gives CASSSGLTLSYNEQFF. The chain is built from TRBV5-1 and TRBJ2-1, with 7 bases matching TRBD2. CDR1 SGHRS and CDR2 YFSETQ come from the germline V gene. The V and J ends lost 5 bases and 0 bases, in that order; junction bases with no gene match: 8. CDR3 length: 16 residues.